Sequencing of this T cell receptor (beta chain) was carried out in a study of blood T cells in healthy people across ages. Per the germline V gene, CDR1 is SGDLS and CDR2 is YYNGEE. The V segment lost 3 bases and the J segment 2 bases; nucleotides outside the gene matches: 3. The CDR3 consists of 15 residues. Primers used in a second PCR of about 6 to 12 cycles were a sample-barcoded 5' primer and a J-beta primer mix. MiXCR, run by TCRdb on the 5' RACE reads, gives a single entry per CDR3 protein. In the table there are 1.5 million to 2 million distinct CDR3 sequences, just under 50% of which are singletons. In its sample, this clonotype was seen a few times. At least 5 micrograms of total RNA were extracted per sample.

This chain connects TRBV9 to TRBJ2-3, with TRBD2 identical over 10 bases. Sequenced: blood. The clonotype originates from a woman between 40 and 50 years old in good health. The CDR3 sequence is CASSAGTSVTDTQYF. The CDR3 region has the DNA TGTGCCAGCAGCGCCGGGACTAGCGTCACAGATACGCAGTATTTT.